This TCR beta chain was obtained from a study of post-analysis software for immune sequencing data. About this clonotype itself: No antigen is known for it.

Points from the study as a whole: The study found TRBV5-6, TRBV5-1 and TRBV20-1 among a handful of TRBV segments more frequent in patients than controls.

Germline V gives CDR1 MNHNY, CDR2 SVGAGI (reference sequence). The CDR3 length is 17 residues. The V and J ends lost 2 bases and 4 bases, in that order; junction bases with no gene match: 12. Included in the TCR beta cDNA libraries were unique molecular identifiers. In TCRdb, the PCR reads were re-called with MiXCR into one record per CDR3 protein. In the table there are about 820,000 distinct CDR3 sequences, about 57% of which are singletons. The clonotype comes from a girl aged 5-17 years with multiple sclerosis. Sequences were obtained from blood. V and J are TRBV6-6 and TRBJ1-1, with 8 bases fitting TRBD1. The CDR3 DNA reads TGTGCCAGCAGTTACCTACGTCTCCCAGGGGGCTCCACTGAAGCTTTCTTT. Amino acid sequence: CASSYLRLPGGSTEAFF.